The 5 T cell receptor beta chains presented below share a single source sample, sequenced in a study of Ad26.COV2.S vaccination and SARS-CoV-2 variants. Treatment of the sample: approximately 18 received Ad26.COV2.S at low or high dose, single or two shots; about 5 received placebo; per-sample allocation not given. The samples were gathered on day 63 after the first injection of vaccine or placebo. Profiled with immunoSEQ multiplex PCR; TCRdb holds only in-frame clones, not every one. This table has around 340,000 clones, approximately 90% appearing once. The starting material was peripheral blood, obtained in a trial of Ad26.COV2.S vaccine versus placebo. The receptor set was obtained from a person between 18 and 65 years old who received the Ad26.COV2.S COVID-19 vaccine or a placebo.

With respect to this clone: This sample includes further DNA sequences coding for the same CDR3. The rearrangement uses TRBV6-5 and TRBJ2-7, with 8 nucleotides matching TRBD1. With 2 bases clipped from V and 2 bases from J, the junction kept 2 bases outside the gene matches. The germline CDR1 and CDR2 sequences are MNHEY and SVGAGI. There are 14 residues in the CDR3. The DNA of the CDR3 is TGTGCCAGCAGTTACGGACAGGGAGCCTACGAGCAGTACTTC. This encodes CASSYGQGAYEQYF.

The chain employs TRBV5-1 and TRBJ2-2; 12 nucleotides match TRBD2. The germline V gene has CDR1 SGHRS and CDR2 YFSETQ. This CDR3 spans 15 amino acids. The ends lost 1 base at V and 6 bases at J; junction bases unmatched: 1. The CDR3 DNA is TGCGCCAGCAGCTTGACTAGCGGGGGGTCCGGGGAGCTGTTTTTT. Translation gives CASSLTSGGSGELFF.

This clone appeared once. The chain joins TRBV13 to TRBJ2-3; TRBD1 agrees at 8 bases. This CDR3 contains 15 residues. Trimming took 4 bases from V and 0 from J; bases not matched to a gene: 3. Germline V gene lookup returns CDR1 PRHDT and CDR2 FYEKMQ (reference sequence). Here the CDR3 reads CASSSRTGSTDTQYF. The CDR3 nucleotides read TGTGCCAGCAGCTCGAGGACAGGGAGCACAGATACGCAGTATTTT. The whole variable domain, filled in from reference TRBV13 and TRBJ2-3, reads AAGVIQSPRHLIKEKRETATLKCYPIPRHDTVYWYQQGPGQDPQFLISFYEKMQSDKGSIPDRFSAQQFSDYHSELNMSSLELGDSALYFCASSSRTGSTDTQYFGPGTRLTVL.

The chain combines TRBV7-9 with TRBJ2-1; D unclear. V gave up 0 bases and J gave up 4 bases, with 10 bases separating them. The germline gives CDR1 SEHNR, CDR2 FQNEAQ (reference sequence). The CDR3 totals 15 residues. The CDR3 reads CASSLALVGYNEQFF. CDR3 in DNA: TGTGCCAGCAGCTTAGCCCTGGTTGGGTACAATGAGCAGTTCTTC.

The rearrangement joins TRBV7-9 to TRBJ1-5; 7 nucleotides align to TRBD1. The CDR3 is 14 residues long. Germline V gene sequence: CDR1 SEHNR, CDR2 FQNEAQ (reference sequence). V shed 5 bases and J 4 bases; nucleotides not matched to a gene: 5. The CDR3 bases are TGTGCCAGCAGCCAGGTACAGGGGAATCAGCCCCAGCATTTT. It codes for CASSQVQGNQPQHF. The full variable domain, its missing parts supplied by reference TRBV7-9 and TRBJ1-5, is DTGVSQNPRHKITKRGQNVTFRCDPISEHNRLYWYRQTLGQGPEFLTYFQNEAQLEKSRLLSDRFSAERPKGSFSTLEIQRTEQGDSAMYLCASSQVQGNQPQHFGDGTRLSIL.